The 20 T cell receptor beta chains in this list originate from one sample, sequenced in a study of OX40 agonist ivuxolimab in advanced cancers. Assay used: immunoSEQ multiplex PCR; TCRdb lists only in-frame clones, some missing. The data contain around 110,000 clones, around 95% of them singletons. Here the sequenced sample was CD4+ or CD8+ T cells sorted from blood, taken in a trial of the OX40 agonist ivuxolimab. The source is an adult with an advanced solid tumor such as melanoma, head and neck, liver or kidney cancer.

The chain is built from TRBV5-6 and TRBJ2-1; D is undetermined. Germline-derived CDR1 and CDR2 are SGHDT and YYEEEE. The CDR3 length is 12 residues. Trimming cost V 0 bases and J 9 bases, with 7 bases left between them. CDR3 loop: CASSLAVGEQFF. For the CDR3, the DNA is TGTGCCAGCAGCTTGGCTGTGGGTGAGCAGTTCTTC.

The chain combines TRBV19 with TRBJ2-3; a possible D gene is TRBD1 (6 bases). V was pared by 5 bases and J by 4 bases, with 13 bases between. The CDR3 covers 14 residues. Germline assignment: CDR1 LNHDA and CDR2 SQIVND (reference sequence). CDR3 bases: TGTGCCAGTAGTTCCCGAACAGGGTCAGATACGCAGTATTTT. This encodes CASSSRTGSDTQYF.

The chain has TRBV5-6 and TRBJ2-1; D is unclear. The CDR3 sequence is 14 residues long. Germline CDR1 and CDR2: SGHDT and YYEEEE. The ends were cut back, 3 bases at V and 5 bases at J, with 12 bases in the middle. The DNA for the CDR3 is TGTGCCAGCAGCTCTACGGACCGCGACAATGAGCAGTTCTTC. It encodes CASSSTDRDNEQFF. Complete variable domain (other parts from reference TRBV5-6 and TRBJ2-1): DAGVTQSPTHLIKTRGQQVTLRCSPKSGHDTVSWYQQALGQGPQFIFQYYEEEERQRGNFPDRFSGHQFPNYSSELNVNALLLGDSALYLCASSSTDRDNEQFFGPGTRLTVL.

The sample holds one count of this clone. CDR3 residues: CASSTAGIRGELDGYTF. The CDR3 DNA sequence: TGTGCCAGTAGTACGGCAGGGATTAGAGGGGAGTTGGATGGCTACACCTTC. The chain couples TRBV19 to TRBJ1-2; tentatively, D is TRBD1 (5 bases). This CDR3 comprises 17 residues. Germline V gene sequence: CDR1 LNHDA, CDR2 SQIVND (reference sequence). V shed 4 bases and J shed 6 bases, with 24 bases lying between them.

This clone was detected once. Other DNA sequences within the sample encode an identical CDR3. The chain uses TRBV19 and TRBJ1-1, with D possibly being TRBD1 (5 bases). Per germline, CDR1 LNHDA and CDR2 SQIVND (reference sequence). There are 13 residues in the CDR3. Trimming pared 5 bases from V and 0 bases from J, leaving 7 bases between. CDR3 protein: CASSPGVNTEAFF. Here the CDR3 DNA reads TGTGCCAGTAGTCCGGGGGTGAACACTGAAGCTTTCTTT. Looking up the rest from reference TRBV19 and TRBJ1-1 gives the full variable domain: DGGITQSPKYLFRKEGQNVTLSCEQNLNHDAMYWYRQDPGQGLRLIYYSQIVNDFQKGDIAEGYSVSREKKESFPLTVTSAQKNPTAFYLCASSPGVNTEAFFGQGTRLTVV.

This clone showed up just once. This sample includes further DNA sequences coding for the same CDR3. This chain uses TRBV7-3 with TRBJ1-5, with D unresolved. Germline V gene data show CDR1 as SGHTA and CDR2 as FQGTGA. Trimming took off 0 bases at V and 4 bases at J, with 4 bases between the two ends. This CDR3 spans 13 amino acids. Written as DNA, the CDR3 is TGTGCCAGCAGCTTAACGGGGAATCAGCCCCAGCATTTT. The encoded protein is CASSLTGNQPQHF.

V gene TRBV7-6 combines with J gene TRBJ2-3, with D hard to call. Trimming left V 5 bases short and J 8 bases short, with 11 bases between. CDR1 and CDR2 from the germline V gene are SGHVS and FNYEAQ. The CDR3 totals 12 residues. This CDR3 is CASSPTSGTQYF. The CDR3 bases are TGTGCCAGCAGCCCGACCTCGGGTACGCAGTATTTT.

This clone was found once. The V and J genes are TRBV11-3 and TRBJ2-2, with 12 bases identical to TRBD2. Looked up from germline, CDR1 is SGHNT and CDR2 is YENEEA. The V and J ends lost 7 bases and 5 bases, in that order; junction bases with no gene match: 5. The CDR3 length is 15 residues. The chain's CDR3 is CASTPLAGGTGELFF. The CDR3 DNA follows: TGTGCCAGCACCCCCCTAGCGGGGGGGACCGGGGAGCTGTTTTTT.

The chain joins TRBV18 to TRBJ2-5, with D possibly being TRBD1 (6 bases). Trimming stripped 4 bases from V and 7 bases from J, with 16 bases between. Germline V CDR1 and CDR2: KGHSH, LQKENI. CDR3 length: 14 amino acids. The DNA for the CDR3 is TGTGCCAGCTCACTTACAGGGACCGCCGGGACCCAGTACTTC. Amino acids: CASSLTGTAGTQYF.

As concerns this clone: The same CDR3 also results from other DNA sequences found in this sample. The chain carries TRBV5-1 and TRBJ1-2; TRBD1 might be the D (5 bases). Germline V gene lookup returns CDR1 SGHRS and CDR2 YFSETQ. Trimming left V 0 bases short and J 2 bases short, with 5 bases between. CDR3 length equals 13 residues. DNA for the CDR3: TGCGCCAGCAGCTTGGGGACAAACTATGGCTACACCTTC. Its translation: CASSLGTNYGYTF.

DNA of the CDR3: TGTGCCAGCAGTTGGTCCGGGACCTACTATGGCTACACCTTC. Translation gives CASSWSGTYYGYTF. This sequence joins TRBV28 and TRBJ1-2, with a tentative D call TRBD1 (5 bases). V dropped 4 bases and J dropped 3 bases, with 12 bases sitting between them. In germline, CDR1 is MDHEN, CDR2 SYDVKM. This CDR3 has 14 residues.

V gene TRBV28 combines with J gene TRBJ1-1; TRBD1 might be the D (6 bases). Germline V gene data show CDR1 as MDHEN and CDR2 as SYDVKM. V lost 6 bases and J 1 base, leaving 15 bases between the germline ends. This CDR3 is built from 15 residues. CDR3 bases: TGTGCCAGCAGCTCCGAGGGGGAAGGGAACACTGAAGCTTTCTTT. Translation gives CASSSEGEGNTEAFF.

V is TRBV6-1 and J is TRBJ2-7; TRBD2 matches 9 bases. J gave up 4 bases and V 4 bases, and 8 bases lay outside the gene matches. Looked up from germline, CDR1 is MNHNS and CDR2 is SASEGT. The CDR3 totals 15 residues. The CDR3 is CASSGSSGGRYEQYF. CDR3 bases: TGTGCCAGCAGTGGGAGTAGCGGGGGAAGATACGAGCAGTACTTC.

This clone was detected only a few times. The chain combines TRBV7-9 with TRBJ1-5, with D unclear. The CDR3 loop spans 15 amino acids. The germline CDR1 and CDR2 sequences are SEHNR and FQNEAQ (reference sequence). V dropped 4 bases and J dropped 3 bases, with 13 bases sitting between them. The CDR3 loop is CASSSRRSDNQPQHF. The CDR3 bases are TGTGCCAGCAGCTCCCGAAGGAGCGACAATCAGCCCCAGCATTTT. Together with reference TRBV7-9 and TRBJ1-5, the CDR3 gives the full variable domain: DTGVSQNPRHKITKRGQNVTFRCDPISEHNRLYWYRQTLGQGPEFLTYFQNEAQLEKSRLLSDRFSAERPKGSFSTLEIQRTEQGDSAMYLCASSSRRSDNQPQHFGDGTRLSIL.

The chain carries TRBV18 and TRBJ1-2, with a possible D match to TRBD1 (5 bases). Germline V gene data show CDR1 as KGHSH and CDR2 as LQKENI. V was clipped by 6 bases and J by 8 bases, with 19 bases between them. The CDR3 length is 14 residues. This chain's CDR3 is CASSSSSDSGGYTF. The CDR3 region has the DNA TGTGCCAGCTCCTCAAGTTCCGACAGTGGCGGCTACACCTTC. Full variable domain (outside the CDR3, taken from reference TRBV18 and TRBJ1-2): NAGVMQNPRHLVRRRGQEARLRCSPMKGHSHVYWYRQLPEEGLKFMVYLQKENIIDESGMPKERFSAEFPKEGPSILRIQQVVRGDSAAYFCASSSSSDSGGYTFGSGTRLTVV.

This clone was seen just once. The chain combines TRBV5-1 with TRBJ2-7; 7 bases align to TRBD2. CDR1 and CDR2 (germline): SGHRS, YFSETQ. J was trimmed by 3 bases and V by 4 bases; bases with no gene match: 4. The CDR3 extends over 13 amino acids. Here the CDR3 reads CASSPGTNYEQYF. The CDR3 DNA reads as TGCGCCAGCAGCCCCGGGACTAACTACGAGCAGTACTTC.

The rearrangement links TRBV18 to TRBJ1-5; the D gene is possibly TRBD1 (5 bases). This CDR3 region has 15 residues. In germline, CDR1 is KGHSH, CDR2 LQKENI. V was pared by 6 bases and J by 11 bases, with 23 bases between. The CDR3 DNA is TGTGCCAGCTCCGGGGACCGTGGAGGGTTATCAGCCCAGCATTTT. The encoded protein is CASSGDRGGLSAQHF.

V and J are TRBV28 and TRBJ2-7; no reliable D call. V lost 2 bases, J lost 3 bases, and 8 bases lay in between. The CDR3 is 13 residues long. Germline V gene data show CDR1 as MDHEN and CDR2 as SYDVKM. Here the CDR3 DNA reads TGTGCCAGCAGTTTACCGCTCAGCTACGAGCAGTACTTC. Its translation is CASSLPLSYEQYF.

The chain combines TRBV19 with TRBJ1-4; D call uncertain. The CDR3 spans 15 residues. V dropped 6 bases and J dropped 0 bases, with 11 bases sitting between them. Germline V gives CDR1 LNHDA, CDR2 SQIVND (reference sequence). The CDR3 sequence: CASRGSPTTNEKLFF. The CDR3 bases are TGTGCCAGTAGGGGGTCTCCAACAACTAATGAAAAACTGTTTTTT.

The chain joins TRBV23-1 to TRBJ2-7; the D gene is possibly TRBD2 (7 bases). TRBV23-1 is recorded as an ORF, its role being uncertain. The CDR3 has 16 residues. V lost 0 bases and J lost 3, with 15 bases in between. The DNA of the CDR3 is TGCGCCAGCAGTCAATCGAAGGGCGGGGGCGGCTACGAGCAGTACTTC. It yields the protein CASSQSKGGGGYEQYF.